Each of the 30 T cell receptor beta chains below was sequenced from the same sample in a study of OX40 agonist ivuxolimab in advanced cancers. TCRdb's copy holds only in-frame clones and misses some; the assay was immunoSEQ multiplex PCR. There are approximately 20,000 clones in the sample; just under 90% occur only once, and over 20% lies in the top ten. This specimen was CD4+ or CD8+ T cells sorted from blood, taken in a trial of the OX40 agonist ivuxolimab. Every receptor here comes from an adult with an advanced solid tumor such as melanoma, head and neck, liver or kidney cancer.

Comments on this clone: Since no conserved phenylalanine or tryptophan closes the CDR3, a read error is the likely cause. This chain connects TRBV23-1 to TRBJ1-6; D is unresolved. TRBV23-1 is noted as an ORF with a role that remains uncertain. With 3 bases removed from V and 0 bases from J, the gap between germline ends came to 9 bases. The CDR3 totals 16 residues. The CDR3 loop reads CASSHGGVSYNSPLHL. In DNA, the CDR3 is TGCGCCAGCAGTCATGGTGGGGTCTCCTATAATTCACCCCTCCACCTT.

J is TRBJ2-5 and V is TRBV20-1, with D perhaps TRBD1 or TRBD2 (5 bases each). Deletions cut 5 bases from V and 5 bases from J, with 9 bases between. This CDR3 region has 11 residues. The germline V gene encodes CDR1 DFQATT and CDR2 SNEGSKA (reference sequence). CDR3 bases: TGCAGTGCTTGGTGGGGGGAGACCCAGTACTTC. This translates into CSAWWGETQYF.

The rearrangement links TRBV6-5 to TRBJ2-2; D not certain. Per germline, CDR1 MNHEY and CDR2 SVGAGI. V lost 4 bases, J lost 0 bases, and 3 bases lay in between. This CDR3 is built from 13 residues. CDR3: CASSSPNTGELFF. DNA for the CDR3: TGTGCCAGCAGTTCCCCGAACACCGGGGAGCTGTTTTTT.

CDR3 in amino acids: CASSPNSYNEQFF. Written as DNA, the CDR3 is TGTGCCAGCAGCCCTAACTCCTACAATGAGCAGTTCTTC. The chain uses TRBV11-2 and TRBJ2-1, with unresolved D. This CDR3 has 13 amino acids. CDR1 is SGHAT and CDR2 is FQNNGV in the germline V gene. The ends were cut back, 5 bases at V and 0 bases at J, with 5 bases in the middle.

The V call is TRBV27, the J call TRBJ1-3, with no clear D. The CDR3 loop spans 13 amino acids. CDR1 and CDR2 from the germline V gene are MNHEY and SMNVEV (reference sequence). Trimming removed 5 bases from V and 3 bases from J, with 8 bases in between. Written as DNA, the CDR3 is TGTGCCAGCAGTCCGCTGAGTGGAAACACCATATATTTT. This gives the protein CASSPLSGNTIYF.

This clone appeared once. V is TRBV9 and J is TRBJ1-1; D uncertain. CDR1 SGDLS and CDR2 YYNGEE come from the germline V gene. V was trimmed by 7 bases and J by 5 bases, leaving 6 bases between them. There are 10 residues in the CDR3. The CDR3 DNA sequence: TGTGCCAGCGGAGGGACTGAAGCTTTCTTT. Translating it yields CASGGTEAFF.

The chain is built from TRBV2 and TRBJ2-1; 8 bases match TRBD1. The CDR3 sequence is 13 residues long. CDR1 SNHLY and CDR2 FYNNEI come from the germline V gene. The CDR3 DNA follows: TGTGCTGTGGACAGGGAAGTGGACAATGAGCAGTTCTTC. It specifies CAVDREVDNEQFF.

This chain joins TRBV27 and TRBJ2-7; D unresolved. Germline-derived CDR1 and CDR2 are MNHEY and SMNVEV (reference sequence). The CDR3 loop spans 16 amino acids. The V end was cut by 5 bases, the J end by 1 base, with 18 bases between. The CDR3 sequence: CASSPSTGPRSYEQYF. The DNA of the CDR3 is TGTGCCAGCAGTCCCTCCACCGGGCCAAGATCCTACGAGCAGTACTTC.

The chain combines TRBV6-1 with TRBJ1-1; no clear D. This CDR3 comprises 13 residues. Looked up from germline, CDR1 is MNHNS and CDR2 is SASEGT. Trimming took off 7 bases at V and 3 bases at J, with 12 bases between the two ends. The CDR3 reads CASTEAWDTEAFF. The CDR3 DNA follows: TGTGCCAGCACCGAGGCCTGGGACACTGAAGCTTTCTTT.

This clone came up once. The chain employs TRBV29-1 and TRBJ1-1; a weak D match, TRBD1 (5 bases). The germline gives CDR1 SQVTM, CDR2 ANQGSEA. The CDR3 has 13 residues. V was pared by 4 bases and J by 2 bases, with 11 bases between. The CDR3 spells CSVVRQGNTEAFF. As DNA, the CDR3 is TGCAGCGTTGTACGGCAGGGAAACACTGAAGCTTTCTTT.

The rearrangement links TRBV7-9 to TRBJ1-1, with TRBD1 matching over 10 bases. This CDR3 comprises 16 residues. CDR1 SEHNR and CDR2 FQNEAQ come from the germline V gene (reference sequence). The junction had 10 bases not matched to a gene; V was cut back by 5 bases and J by 4 bases. This CDR3 reads CASSPAGGQGGTEAFF. CDR3 bases: TGTGCCAGCAGCCCGGCCGGAGGACAGGGGGGCACTGAAGCTTTCTTT. Drawing the rest from reference TRBV7-9 and TRBJ1-1, the complete variable domain is DTGVSQNPRHKITKRGQNVTFRCDPISEHNRLYWYRQTLGQGPEFLTYFQNEAQLEKSRLLSDRFSAERPKGSFSTLEIQRTEQGDSAMYLCASSPAGGQGGTEAFFGQGTRLTVV.

Worth noting for this clone: The same CDR3 also results from other DNA sequences found in this sample. The chain combines TRBV27 with TRBJ1-2; no definite D call. The CDR3 is 11 amino acids. The ends were cut back, 4 bases at V and 4 bases at J, with 4 bases in the middle. In germline, CDR1 is MNHEY, CDR2 SMNVEV (reference sequence). The CDR3 region has the DNA TGTGCCAGCAGTTCTGGCTATGGCTACACCTTC. It specifies CASSSGYGYTF.

This chain connects TRBV10-1 to TRBJ2-3; D call uncertain. Trimming removed 0 bases at V and 6 bases at J, with 10 bases between. CDR3 length: 14 residues. Germline CDR1 and CDR2: WNHNN and SYGVQD (reference sequence). CDR3 coding DNA: TGCGCCAGCAGTGAGTCACGTCTACCCGATACGCAGTATTTT. It codes for CASSESRLPDTQYF.

V gene TRBV28 combines with J gene TRBJ1-3; no definite D call. The CDR3 spans 14 residues. The germline gives CDR1 MDHEN, CDR2 SYDVKM. Trimming pared 1 base from V and 8 bases from J, leaving 12 bases between. CDR3 sequence reads: CASSLFGNRDTIYF. The CDR3, as DNA: TGTGCCAGCAGTTTATTTGGGAATCGGGACACCATATATTTT.

The V call is TRBV11-2, the J call TRBJ2-7; D is uncertain. V lost 5 bases and J lost 2, with 25 bases in between. Per the germline V gene, CDR1 is SGHAT and CDR2 is FQNNGV. The CDR3 runs 18 residues. CDR3 in DNA: TGTGCCAGCAGCCCCTTCGAGACGGACCTACTAATCCCCTACGAGCAGTACTTC. Translation: CASSPFETDLLIPYEQYF.

The chain carries TRBV12-2 and TRBJ1-1. TRBV12-2 constitutes a pseudogene. The CDR3 spans 13 residues. In DNA form, the CDR3 reads TGTGCAAGTCGCTTGGGTAGGAACACTGAAGCTTTCTTT. It specifies CASRLGRNTEAFF.

This clone occurred a few times. The chain uses TRBV7-8 and TRBJ1-1; TRBD1 might be the D (5 bases). CDR3 length: 13 residues. Deletions cut 1 base from V and 4 bases from J, with 7 bases between. Germline V gene sequence: CDR1 SGHVS, CDR2 FQNEAQ. CDR3 loop: CASSLDGGTEAFF. For the CDR3, the DNA is TGTGCCAGCAGCTTAGACGGGGGCACTGAAGCTTTCTTT.

The rearrangement links TRBV4-3 to TRBJ2-3, with TRBD2 matching over 7 bases. With 0 bases clipped from V and 2 bases from J, the junction kept 8 bases outside the gene matches. Germline values: CDR1 LGHNA, CDR2 YSLEER. This CDR3 spans 17 amino acids. Here the CDR3 reads CASSQDPLAAPTDTQYF. CDR3 nucleotide sequence: TGCGCCAGCAGCCAAGATCCGCTAGCGGCCCCCACAGATACGCAGTATTTT.

V usage is TRBV28 and J usage is TRBJ1-3, with no clear D. The CDR3 sequence is 14 residues long. V lost 3 bases and J 2 bases, leaving 8 bases between the germline ends. Germline CDR1 MDHEN, CDR2 SYDVKM. The CDR3 DNA reads as TGTGCCAGCAGTTTTGGGATAACTGGAAACACCATATATTTT. Its protein is CASSFGITGNTIYF.

The DNA of the CDR3 is TGTGCCAGCAGCGAAGGAGACCAGCCCCAGCATTTT. This gives the protein CASSEGDQPQHF. The J gene is TRBJ1-5, the V gene TRBV7-9; D not certain. Germline CDR1 reads SEHNR; CDR2 reads FQNEAQ (reference sequence). This CDR3 region has 12 residues. V was cut by 5 bases and J by 7 bases, with 9 bases left in between.

The chain carries TRBV11-2 and TRBJ2-3; D call uncertain. Germline V CDR1 and CDR2: SGHAT, FQNNGV. Trimming cost V 2 bases and J 2 bases, with 11 bases left between them. The CDR3 sequence is 15 residues long. The DNA of the CDR3 is TGTGCCAGCAGCTTAACACGTGGGGTCACAGATACGCAGTATTTT. It is translated as CASSLTRGVTDTQYF.

This sequence joins TRBV7-9 and TRBJ1-1; D is ambiguous. CDR1 and CDR2 (germline): SEHNR, FQNEAQ (reference sequence). The CDR3 consists of 15 residues. V shed 2 bases and J shed 0 bases, with 10 bases lying between them. CDR3: CASSLSSVLNTEAFF. CDR3 sequence (DNA): TGTGCCAGCAGCTTAAGTAGCGTTCTGAACACTGAAGCTTTCTTT.

The V and J genes are TRBV10-3 and TRBJ1-1; no clear D. The CDR3 contains 16 residues. Trimming cost V 2 bases and J 6 bases, with 19 bases left between them. Germline-derived CDR1 and CDR2 are ENHRY and SYGVKD. The CDR3, as DNA: TGTGCCATCAGTGAGCCCCAAACTACCCGGATGTCTGAAGCTTTCTTT. Amino acids: CAISEPQTTRMSEAFF.

The chain has TRBV7-9 and TRBJ1-1, with 7 nucleotides matching TRBD1. The length of the CDR3 is 15 residues. Germline CDR1 reads SEHNR; CDR2 reads FQNEAQ (reference sequence). V dropped 5 bases and J dropped 3; count of bases not matched to a gene: 9. In nucleotides, the CDR3 is TGTGCCAGCAGCCCCTTCGGAGGGGGCTACACTGAAGCTTTCTTT. Protein: CASSPFGGGYTEAFF. The full variable domain, rest sourced from reference TRBV7-9 and TRBJ1-1, is DTGVSQNPRHKITKRGQNVTFRCDPISEHNRLYWYRQTLGQGPEFLTYFQNEAQLEKSRLLSDRFSAERPKGSFSTLEIQRTEQGDSAMYLCASSPFGGGYTEAFFGQGTRLTVV.

The table lists this clone with a few counts. J is TRBJ2-1 and V is TRBV10-3; D is possibly TRBD1 (7 bases). The ends were cut back, 11 bases at V and 0 bases at J, with 17 bases in the middle. Germline-derived CDR1 and CDR2 are ENHRY and SYGVKD. The CDR3 sequence is 15 residues long. CDR3 amino acids: CASRDSSSSYNEQFF. CDR3 bases: TGTGCCTCGCGGGACAGTTCTAGCTCCTACAATGAGCAGTTCTTC.

The V call is TRBV18, the J call TRBJ2-1; D is perhaps TRBD1 (6 bases). The CDR3 loop spans 17 amino acids. Looked up from germline, CDR1 is KGHSH and CDR2 is LQKENI. V lost 2 bases to trimming and J lost 1 base, with 15 bases between them. The DNA for the CDR3 is TGTGCCAGCTCACCAGAAAAAGGGACAAAGTCCTACAATGAGCAGTTCTTC. Protein: CASSPEKGTKSYNEQFF.

The chain couples TRBV11-2 to TRBJ1-1; D unresolved. Trimming pared 0 bases from V and 5 bases from J, leaving 10 bases between. Germline CDR1 SGHAT, CDR2 FQNNGV. The CDR3 spans 14 residues. CDR3 DNA: TGTGCCAGCAGCTTAGATCTGGGGAGGACTGAAGCTTTCTTT. Its protein is CASSLDLGRTEAFF.

The chain employs TRBV9 and TRBJ1-1, with D unclear. V lost 0 bases, J lost 5 bases, and 8 bases lay in between. This CDR3 has 13 residues. Germline loops: CDR1 SGDLS, CDR2 YYNGEE. In DNA, the CDR3 is TGTGCCAGCAGCGTAGGAGGCCAGACTGAAGCTTTCTTT. Translated: CASSVGGQTEAFF.

V gene TRBV19 combines with J gene TRBJ1-1; no reliable D call. Per germline, CDR1 LNHDA and CDR2 SQIVND (reference sequence). The CDR3 consists of 10 residues. The CDR3 reads CGSSAGGAFF. CDR3 sequence (DNA): TGTGGCTCTAGCGCCGGCGGGGCTTTCTTT. Together with reference TRBV19 and TRBJ1-1, the CDR3 gives the full variable domain: DGGITQSPKYLFRKEGQNVTLSCEQNLNHDAMYWYRQDPGQGLRLIYYSQIVNDFQKGDIAEGYSVSREKKESFPLTVTSAQKNPTAFYLCGSSAGGAFFGQGTRLTVV.

CDR3 sequence (DNA): TGTGCCAGCAGTTACGGTCTATTCATATACGAGCAGTACTTC. Protein: CASSYGLFIYEQYF. The genes are TRBV6-5 and TRBJ2-7; D is unresolved. The germline V gene has CDR1 MNHEY and CDR2 SVGAGI. This CDR3 has 14 residues. Trimming took off 2 bases at V and 4 bases at J, with 12 bases between the two ends.